The text below deals with one TCR beta chain. Antigen: not known. The sampling schedule covered blood at baseline, cycle 4 day 1, and cycle 7 day 1. The data derive from a study of OX40 agonist ivuxolimab in advanced cancers. The wider study: Participants could have had prior anti-PD-1, anti-PD-L1 or anti-CTLA-4 therapy, and around 43% had some. Points from the study as a whole: Among T cells, CD8+ cells averaged more expanded clones than CD4+ cells.

This table comes from immunoSEQ multiplex PCR, and its TCRdb copy is limited to in-frame clones, with some not included. The repertoire has 120,000 or so clones, 93% of them found once; the top ten carry 0.15% to 0.17%. Per the germline V gene, CDR1 is MGHDK and CDR2 is SYGVNS. Trimming stripped 4 bases from V and 1 base from J, with 10 bases between. The CDR3 length is 14 residues. The chain links TRBV25-1 to TRBJ1-1, with a weak D call TRBD1 (5 bases). Here the sequenced sample was CD4+ or CD8+ T cells sorted from blood, taken in a trial of the OX40 agonist ivuxolimab. This TCR was recovered from an adult with an advanced solid tumor such as melanoma, head and neck, liver or kidney cancer. In nucleotides, the CDR3 is TGTGCCAGCAGTGGGGGACGGAAGAACACTGAAGCTTTCTTT. Its translation: CASSGGRKNTEAFF.